These 26 T cell receptor beta chains were all obtained from the same sample, sequenced in a study of T-cell reconstitution after alpha-beta-depleted transplantation in children. As it was prepared, the TCRbeta library received unique molecular identifiers. TCRdb passed the PCR reads through MiXCR, listing each CDR3 protein once. The sample holds over 550,000 distinct CDR3 sequences, roughly a tenth seen once. The sequencing used PBMCs from the stem cell graft donor, collected from the stem cell graft. The receptors stem from a human donor who donated a stem cell graft to a child with acute myeloid leukemia.

This clonotype showed up just a few times. The rearrangement links TRBV12-3 or TRBV12-4 to TRBJ2-5; the D gene is possibly TRBD1 (6 bases). This CDR3 contains 15 residues. The germline V and J ends were trimmed by 3 bases and 5 bases, with 16 bases remaining between them. CDR3 DNA sequence: TGTGCCAGCAGTTTCGGTACCAGGGGCCGGGAGACCCAGTACTTC. Translating gives CASSFGTRGRETQYF.

The chain employs TRBV2 and TRBJ1-6; 9 nucleotides line up with TRBD1. This CDR3 comprises 12 residues. Germline V CDR1 and CDR2: SNHLY, FYNNEI. Trimming took 9 bases from V and 10 from J; bases not matched to a gene: 4. CDR3 region: CARGQGESPLHF. The CDR3 nucleotides read TGTGCCAGGGGACAGGGAGAATCACCCCTCCACTTT.

This clonotype was seen more than once but under ten times. The chain joins TRBV18 to TRBJ2-5; tentatively, D is TRBD1 or TRBD2 (5 bases each). The CDR3 contains 15 residues. The V end lost 3 bases, the J end lost 7 bases, and 18 bases lay between the germline ends. The germline V gene encodes CDR1 KGHSH and CDR2 LQKENI. The CDR3 loop reads CASSPLERDRGTQYF. The CDR3 nucleotides are TGTGCCAGCTCACCTCTAGAACGGGACCGCGGGACCCAGTACTTC.

The gene calls are TRBV14 and TRBJ2-7; 10 bases line up with TRBD1. The CDR3 is made up of 15 amino acids. Germline V gene lookup returns CDR1 SGHDN and CDR2 FVKESK. The V segment lost 6 bases and the J segment 2 bases; nucleotides outside the gene matches: 7. CDR3 region: CASRQSGTGAYEQYF. The CDR3 DNA follows: TGTGCCAGCAGACAAAGCGGGACAGGGGCCTACGAGCAGTACTTC.

This clonotype turned up a few times. The CDR3 here is CASSHVAGVETQYF. Here the CDR3 DNA reads TGTGCCAGCAGTCATGTGGCGGGAGTAGAGACCCAGTACTTC. This chain joins TRBV6-1 and TRBJ2-5, with 7 positions matching TRBD2. Germline loops: CDR1 MNHNS, CDR2 SASEGT. The J segment lost 4 bases and the V segment lost 5 bases, leaving 7 bases of the junction unmatched. The CDR3 totals 14 residues.

At least ten counts were recorded for this clonotype. V is TRBV27 and J is TRBJ2-7, with D unclear. Germline assignment: CDR1 MNHEY and CDR2 SMNVEV (reference sequence). V lost 5 bases and J 4 bases, leaving 15 bases between the germline ends. The CDR3 has 14 residues. This CDR3 is CASSLSYPHYEQYF. CDR3 bases: TGTGCCAGCAGTCTTTCTTATCCCCATTACGAGCAGTACTTC.

The V gene is TRBV20-1, the J gene TRBJ2-2, with D unclear. Germline V CDR1 and CDR2: DFQATT, SNEGSKA (reference sequence). Trimming took 5 bases from V and 1 from J, leaving 17 bases between them. The CDR3 loop spans 16 amino acids. For the CDR3, the DNA is TGCAGTGCTGGGGTCTTTGAGGATTTGAACACCGGGGAGCTGTTTTTT. Its protein product is CSAGVFEDLNTGELFF.

In this sample, this clonotype turned up a few times. J is TRBJ2-1 and V is TRBV3-1; 10 bases align to TRBD2. CDR3 size: 18 residues. The V and J ends lost 2 bases and 0 bases, in that order; junction bases with no gene match: 7. Germline CDR1 LGHDT, CDR2 YNNKEL (reference sequence). CDR3 sequence (DNA): TGTGCCAGCAGCCAAACCCGCGGACTAGCGGTCTCCTACAATGAGCAGTTCTTC. Translation: CASSQTRGLAVSYNEQFF.

This clonotype was seen ten or more times. The CDR3 here is CASSSRPSGELFF. DNA of the CDR3: TGTGCCAGCAGTTCCCGACCCTCCGGGGAGCTGTTTTTT. The V gene is TRBV6-5, the J gene TRBJ2-2; D is undetermined. The CDR3 length is 13 residues. CDR1 and CDR2 from the germline V gene are MNHEY and SVGAGI. V was cut by 4 bases and J by 6 bases, with 9 bases left in between.

This clonotype was detected ten times or more. The chain links TRBV19 to TRBJ2-1, with unresolved D. The CDR3 has 13 residues. V was cut by 4 bases and J by 2 bases, with 6 bases left in between. In germline, CDR1 is LNHDA, CDR2 SQIVND (reference sequence). CDR3 region: CASSKQTYNEQFF. As DNA, the CDR3 is TGTGCCAGTAGTAAACAGACCTACAATGAGCAGTTCTTC. Combining the CDR3 with reference TRBV19 and TRBJ2-1 gives the whole variable domain DGGITQSPKYLFRKEGQNVTLSCEQNLNHDAMYWYRQDPGQGLRLIYYSQIVNDFQKGDIAEGYSVSREKKESFPLTVTSAQKNPTAFYLCASSKQTYNEQFFGPGTRLTVL.

The sample holds a few counts of this clonotype. J is TRBJ2-7 and V is TRBV4-3; 7 bases match TRBD2. Per germline, CDR1 LGHNA and CDR2 YSLEER. The CDR3 spans 14 residues. Trimming removed 1 base from V and 3 bases from J; junction bases left unmatched: 3. The CDR3 loop is CASSQALAGYEQYF. The CDR3 bases are TGCGCCAGCAGCCAAGCTTTAGCGGGCTACGAGCAGTACTTC.

This clonotype has a count of ten or more. The chain joins TRBV28 to TRBJ2-3; D not certain. CDR1 is MDHEN, CDR2 SYDVKM, per germline. The CDR3 length is 16 residues. The germline V and J ends were trimmed by 8 bases and 0 bases, with 18 bases remaining between them. The CDR3 DNA is TGTGCCAGCTACAACACGTGGCTGGGTAGCACAGATACGCAGTATTTT. Protein sequence: CASYNTWLGSTDTQYF.

This clonotype appeared many times. The rearrangement uses TRBV4-2 and TRBJ1-1; 8 nucleotides align to TRBD1. This CDR3 has 15 amino acids. After removal of 7 bases from V and 1 base from J, the junction contained 8 bases not matched to a gene. The germline V gene has CDR1 LGHNA and CDR2 YNFKEQ. Written as DNA, the CDR3 is TGTGCCAGCAACCCTCTGCAGGGGGCGAACACTGAAGCTTTCTTT. As protein: CASNPLQGANTEAFF.

Ten or more counts support this clonotype. The rearrangement uses TRBV20-1 and TRBJ2-7; the match to TRBD1 covers 8 bases. The CDR3 loop spans 13 amino acids. Germline CDR1 is DFQATT and CDR2 is SNEGSKA (reference sequence). Trimming removed 3 bases from V and 4 bases from J; junction bases left unmatched: 5. CDR3 protein: CSASLRQGYEQYF. The CDR3 bases are TGCAGTGCTAGCTTAAGACAGGGGTACGAGCAGTACTTC.

The V gene is TRBV11-3, the J gene TRBJ2-7; 9 positions match TRBD1. J was trimmed by 2 bases and V by 5 bases; bases with no gene match: 7. CDR1 and CDR2 from the germline V gene are SGHNT and YENEEA. This CDR3 has 15 residues. The CDR3 is CASSHRGQGTYEQYF. In nucleotides, the CDR3 is TGTGCCAGCAGCCATCGGGGACAGGGCACCTACGAGCAGTACTTC. Complete variable domain (other parts from reference TRBV11-3 and TRBJ2-7): EAGVVQSPRYKIIEKKQPVAFWCNPISGHNTLYWYLQNLGQGPELLIRYENEEAVDDSQLPKDRFSAERLKGVDSTLKIQPAELGDSAVYLCASSHRGQGTYEQYFGPGTRLTVT.

This clonotype has at least ten counts. The chain links TRBV19 to TRBJ2-2, with unresolved D. The CDR3 has 14 amino acids. V was trimmed by 5 bases and J by 5 bases, leaving 12 bases between them. CDR1 LNHDA and CDR2 SQIVND come from the germline V gene (reference sequence). The CDR3 coding sequence is TGTGCCAGTAGTCCGCCCCGACGGACCGGGGAGCTGTTTTTT. Translation: CASSPPRRTGELFF.

This clonotype came up many times. This sequence joins TRBV12-3 or TRBV12-4 and TRBJ1-5; D gene uncertain. V lost 1 base to trimming and J lost 4 bases, with 11 bases between them. The CDR3 runs to 15 residues. CDR3 bases: TGTGCCAGCAGTTTAGTTGGGATCCTAAATCAGCCCCAGCATTTT. Protein product: CASSLVGILNQPQHF.

The sample holds a few counts of this clonotype. This sequence joins TRBV20-1 and TRBJ2-7; no reliable D call. CDR1 is DFQATT, CDR2 SNEGSKA, per germline (reference sequence). Trimming took 7 bases from V and 1 from J, leaving 14 bases between them. CDR3 length: 13 residues. CDR3 coding DNA: TGCAGTGTCCTAGAAAGGGCTTCCTACGAGCAGTACTTC. Translating it yields CSVLERASYEQYF.

The chain links TRBV12-3 or TRBV12-4 to TRBJ2-5; perhaps TRBD1 as D (6 bases). The length of the CDR3 is 16 residues. V lost 5 bases and J lost 1, with 17 bases in between. The CDR3 sequence: CASSVTGKGLQETQYF. CDR3 nucleotide sequence: TGTGCCAGCAGTGTCACAGGGAAGGGGCTCCAAGAGACCCAGTACTTC.

The rearrangement joins TRBV10-3 to TRBJ1-1; unclear D gene. CDR1 is ENHRY and CDR2 is SYGVKD in the germline V gene. The V and J ends lost 0 bases and 8 bases respectively, with 4 bases between them. The CDR3 consists of 11 residues. CDR3 loop: CAISESKEAFF. CDR3 nucleotide sequence: TGTGCCATCAGTGAGTCGAAGGAAGCTTTCTTT.

Remarks on this clonotype: The junction differs from germline at one of its ends, possibly a read error. The CDR3 region has the DNA TGCTGTGCTAGAGCAAGACAGGGATCATTGGACTATGGCTACACCTTC. Translating it yields CCARARQGSLDYGYTF. The chain uses TRBV20-1 and TRBJ1-2; 7 bases align to TRBD1. Germline CDR1 DFQATT, CDR2 SNEGSKA (reference sequence). The CDR3 extends over 16 amino acids.

The V call is TRBV19, the J call TRBJ2-5; unclear D gene. This CDR3 spans 15 amino acids. V was trimmed by 6 bases and J by 5 bases, leaving 19 bases between them. Per germline, CDR1 LNHDA and CDR2 SQIVND (reference sequence). The CDR3 region is CASSAPSPLVETQYF. The DNA of the CDR3 is TGTGCCAGTAGCGCCCCCTCTCCGTTGGTTGAGACCCAGTACTTC. The entire variable domain, with the rest obtained from reference TRBV19 and TRBJ2-5, is as follows: DGGITQSPKYLFRKEGQNVTLSCEQNLNHDAMYWYRQDPGQGLRLIYYSQIVNDFQKGDIAEGYSVSREKKESFPLTVTSAQKNPTAFYLCASSAPSPLVETQYFGPGTRLLVL.

Only one count was recorded for this clonotype. This chain joins TRBV30 and TRBJ1-5; D not resolved. The CDR3 sequence is 14 residues long. Germline V gene data show CDR1 as GTSNPN and CDR2 as SVGIG (reference sequence). V was pared by 4 bases and J by 2 bases, with 12 bases between. In nucleotides, the CDR3 is TGTGCCTGGACGGGAGGAATTGGCAATCAGCCCCAGCATTTT. Encoded protein: CAWTGGIGNQPQHF. Complete variable domain (other parts from reference TRBV30 and TRBJ1-5): SQTIHQWPATLVQPVGSPLSLECTVEGTSNPNLYWYRQAAGRGLQLLFYSVGIGQISSEVPQNLSASRPQDRQFILSSKKLLLSDSGFYLCAWTGGIGNQPQHFGDGTRLSIL.

This clonotype was seen at least ten times. The chain is built from TRBV29-1 and TRBJ2-7; D is possibly TRBD1 (7 bases). V dropped 1 base and J dropped 3 bases, with 16 bases sitting between them. The CDR3 contains 15 residues. Germline V gene lookup returns CDR1 SQVTM and CDR2 ANQGSEA. CDR3: CSVEGAGGSLYEQYF. The CDR3 nucleotides read TGCAGCGTTGAAGGGGCAGGGGGGTCCCTCTACGAGCAGTACTTC.

This clonotype was recorded a few times. The V gene is TRBV18, the J gene TRBJ2-3, with TRBD2 matching 12 bases. Germline CDR1 reads KGHSH; CDR2 reads LQKENI. The CDR3 has 17 amino acids. The V gene end was trimmed by 6 bases and the J gene end by 4 bases; junction bases not matched to a gene: 11. The CDR3 sequence: CASSPFTSGRRSDTQYF. The CDR3 DNA reads as TGTGCCAGCTCCCCGTTCACTAGCGGGAGGCGCTCAGATACGCAGTATTTT.

This clonotype was recorded a few times. DNA of the CDR3: TGTGCCAGCAGTTTGAAGCTAGCGGGGACCTACGAGCAGTACTTC. Its protein is CASSLKLAGTYEQYF. V is TRBV27 and J is TRBJ2-7, with TRBD2 matching over 9 bases. This CDR3 has 15 amino acids. V was clipped by 3 bases and J by 2 bases; unmatched bases: 5. Per germline, CDR1 MNHEY and CDR2 SMNVEV (reference sequence).